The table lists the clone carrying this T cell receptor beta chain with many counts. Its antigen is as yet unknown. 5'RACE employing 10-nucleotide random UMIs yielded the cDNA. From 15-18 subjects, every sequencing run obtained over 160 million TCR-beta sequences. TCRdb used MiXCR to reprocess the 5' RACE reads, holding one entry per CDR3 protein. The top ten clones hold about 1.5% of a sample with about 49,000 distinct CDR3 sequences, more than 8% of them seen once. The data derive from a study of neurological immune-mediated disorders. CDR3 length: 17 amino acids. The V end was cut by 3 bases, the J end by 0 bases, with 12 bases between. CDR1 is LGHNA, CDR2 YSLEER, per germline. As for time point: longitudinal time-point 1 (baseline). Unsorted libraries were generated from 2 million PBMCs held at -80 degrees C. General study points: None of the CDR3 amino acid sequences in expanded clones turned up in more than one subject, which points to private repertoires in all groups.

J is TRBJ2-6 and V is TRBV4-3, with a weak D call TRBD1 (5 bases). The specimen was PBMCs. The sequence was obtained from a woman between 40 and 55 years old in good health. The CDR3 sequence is CASSQGDSSSGANVLTF. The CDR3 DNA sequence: TGCGCCAGCAGCCAGGGTGACAGTAGCTCTGGGGCCAACGTCCTGACTTTC.